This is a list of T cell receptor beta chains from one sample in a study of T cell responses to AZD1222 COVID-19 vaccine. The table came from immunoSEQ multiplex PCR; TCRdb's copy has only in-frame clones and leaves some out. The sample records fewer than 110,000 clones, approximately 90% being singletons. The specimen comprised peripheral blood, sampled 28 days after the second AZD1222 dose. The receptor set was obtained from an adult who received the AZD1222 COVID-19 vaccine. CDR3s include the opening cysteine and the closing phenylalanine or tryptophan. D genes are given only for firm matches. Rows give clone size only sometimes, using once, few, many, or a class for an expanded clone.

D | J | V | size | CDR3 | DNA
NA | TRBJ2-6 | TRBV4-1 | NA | CASSQVIEGANVLTF | TGCGCCAGCAGCCAAGTGATTGAAGGGGCCAACGTCCTGACTTTC
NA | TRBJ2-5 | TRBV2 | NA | CASNGGEVETQYF | TGTGCCAGCAATGGGGGAGAGGTGGAGACCCAGTACTTC
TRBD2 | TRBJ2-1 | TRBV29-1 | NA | CSVEGTSGPSSYNEQFF | TGCAGCGTTGAAGGGACTAGCGGGCCGAGCTCCTACAATGAGCAGTTCTTC
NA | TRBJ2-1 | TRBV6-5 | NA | CASRGIPSYNEQFF | TGTGCCAGCAGGGGGATTCCTTCCTACAATGAGCAGTTCTTC
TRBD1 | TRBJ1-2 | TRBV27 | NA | CASSPGTGRHYGYTF | TGTGCCAGCAGTCCGGGGACAGGGAGGCACTATGGCTACACCTTC
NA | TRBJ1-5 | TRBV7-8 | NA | CASSLGKAWQPQHF | TGTGCCAGCAGCTTAGGTAAAGCCTGGCAGCCCCAGCATTTT
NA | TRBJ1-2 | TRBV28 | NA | CATVVGGAVGYGYTF | TGTGCCACCGTCGTAGGGGGGGCGGTTGGCTATGGCTACACCTTC
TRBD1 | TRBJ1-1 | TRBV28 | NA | CASSLGDRVTEAFF | TGTGCCAGCAGTTTGGGCGACAGGGTCACTGAAGCTTTCTTT
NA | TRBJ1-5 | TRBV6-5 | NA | CATCTHTGGNQPQHF | TGTGCCACCTGCACCCACACGGGGGGAAATCAGCCCCAGCATTTT
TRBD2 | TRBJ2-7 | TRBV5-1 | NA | CASSSGRDYEQYF | TGCGCCAGCAGCTCTGGGAGGGATTACGAGCAGTACTTC
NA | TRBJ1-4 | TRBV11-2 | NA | CASSRGRKEKLFF | TGTGCCAGCAGCCGGGGGAGGAAGGAAAAACTGTTTTTT
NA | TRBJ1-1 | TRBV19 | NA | CASSDFRGRDTEAFF | TGTGCCAGTAGTGATTTCAGGGGTAGAGACACTGAAGCTTTCTTT
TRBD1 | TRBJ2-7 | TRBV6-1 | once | CASSDTGDPSYEQYF | TGTGCCAGCAGTGACACAGGGGACCCCTCCTACGAGCAGTACTTC
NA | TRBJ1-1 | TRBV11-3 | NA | CASSLRTNTEAFF | TGTGCCAGCAGCCTCCGGACGAACACTGAAGCTTTCTTT
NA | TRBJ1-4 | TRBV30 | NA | CAWSPGEGNEKLFF | TGTGCCTGGAGTCCAGGGGAGGGGAATGAAAAACTGTTTTTT
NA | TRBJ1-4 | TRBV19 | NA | CASSIPTDYEKLFF | TGTGCCAGTAGTATTCCAACCGACTATGAAAAACTGTTTTTT
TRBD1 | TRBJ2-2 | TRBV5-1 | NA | CASSFARGQGPTGELFF | TGCGCCAGCAGCTTTGCGAGGGGACAGGGGCCCACCGGGGAGCTGTTTTTT
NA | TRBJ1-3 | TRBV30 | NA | CAWTTGFSGNTIYF | TGTGCCTGGACAACAGGATTCTCTGGAAACACCATATATTTT
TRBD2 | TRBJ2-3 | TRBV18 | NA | CANSPAASGRDTQYF | TGTGCCAACTCACCAGCGGCTAGCGGGAGGGATACGCAGTATTTT
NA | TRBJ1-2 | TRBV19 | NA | CASNLPLNRRDYGYTF | TGTGCCAGTAACCTTCCCCTAAACAGGCGGGACTATGGCTACACCTTC
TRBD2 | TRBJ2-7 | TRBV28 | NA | CASSFAGGNYEQYF | TGTGCCAGCAGTTTCGCGGGGGGAAACTACGAGCAGTACTTC
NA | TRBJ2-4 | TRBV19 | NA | CASSILRDGGNIQYF | TGTGCCAGTAGTATACTCCGGGACGGAGGAAACATTCAGTACTTC
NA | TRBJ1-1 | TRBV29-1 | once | CSVEAQTFF | TGCAGCGTTGAGGCCCAGACTTTCTTT
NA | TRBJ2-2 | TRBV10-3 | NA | CAISESFSAGPTGELFF | TGTGCCATCAGTGAGTCGTTCTCGGCAGGGCCCACCGGGGAGCTGTTTTTT
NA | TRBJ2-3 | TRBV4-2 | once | CASSQLGAAVQDTQYF | TGTGCCAGCAGCCAATTGGGAGCGGCGGTGCAGGATACGCAGTATTTT
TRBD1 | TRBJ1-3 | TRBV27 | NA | CASSPRGRGNTIYF | TGTGCCAGCAGTCCCAGGGGGCGTGGAAACACCATATATTTT
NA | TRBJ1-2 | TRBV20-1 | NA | CSAVMHGYTF | TGCAGTGCCGTGATGCATGGCTACACCTTC
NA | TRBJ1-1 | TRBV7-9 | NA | CASSPAGNTEAFF | TGTGCCAGCAGCCCGGCGGGTAACACTGAAGCTTTCTTT
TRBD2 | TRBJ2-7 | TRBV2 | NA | CASSELAGVLYEQYF | TGTGCCAGCAGTGAACTAGCGGGAGTTCTCTACGAGCAGTACTTC
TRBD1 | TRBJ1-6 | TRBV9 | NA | CASSAQGFNSPLHF | TGTGCCAGCAGCGCACAGGGGTTTAATTCACCCCTCCACTTT
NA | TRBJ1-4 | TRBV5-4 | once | CASSFSQTTNEKLFF | TGTGCCAGCAGCTTTTCCCAGACAACTAATGAAAAACTGTTTTTT
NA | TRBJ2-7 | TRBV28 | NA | CASSWGSYEQYF | TGTGCCAGCAGTTGGGGGTCCTACGAGCAGTACTTC
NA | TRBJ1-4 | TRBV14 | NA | CASSQALEGLFF | TGTGCCAGCAGCCAAGCTCTGGAAGGACTGTTTTTT
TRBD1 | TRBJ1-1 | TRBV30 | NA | CAWTGGPGTEAFF | TGTGCCTGGACAGGGGGCCCGGGCACTGAAGCTTTCTTT
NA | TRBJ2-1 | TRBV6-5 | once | CASHMIAALYNEQFF | TGTGCCAGCCATATGATAGCGGCCCTATACAATGAGCAGTTCTTC
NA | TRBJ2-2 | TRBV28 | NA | CANRAATGELFF | TGTGCCAATAGGGCCGCCACCGGGGAGCTGTTTTTT
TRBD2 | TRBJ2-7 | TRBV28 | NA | CASSSPGTTEQYF | TGTGCCAGCAGTTCCCCCGGGACTACCGAGCAGTACTTC
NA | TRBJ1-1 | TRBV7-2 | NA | CASSLPLKGGYGFRSEAFF | TGTGCCAGCAGCTTACCACTTAAGGGAGGGTACGGGTTTAGGTCTGAAGCTTTCTTT
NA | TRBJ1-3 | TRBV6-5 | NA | CASSPGTSGNTIYF | TGTGCCAGCAGCCCCGGGACCTCTGGAAACACCATATATTTT
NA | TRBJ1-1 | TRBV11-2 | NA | CASSLRGELDGVFF | TGTGCCAGCAGCTTACGGGGTGAACTAGACGGGGTTTTCTTT